This entry describes one T cell receptor beta chain. Method: immunoSEQ multiplex PCR; TCRdb's copy keeps in-frame clones and lacks some. The sample includes approximately 310,000 clones, more than 70% of them seen just once. This entry belongs to a study of blood T cell repertoires in COVID-19. Per the germline V gene, CDR1 is GTSNPN and CDR2 is SVGIG (reference sequence). Trimming stripped 2 bases from V and 2 bases from J, with 9 bases between. The CDR3 extends over 13 amino acids. V usage is TRBV30 and J usage is TRBJ1-1; no clear D. This sequence originates from a woman aged 45-60 years who had recovered from COVID-19. The sample was peripheral blood. CDR3 nucleotide sequence: TGTGCCTGGAGTCCGCAGGTAAACACTGAAGCTTTCTTT. Residues: CAWSPQVNTEAFF.